These T cell receptor beta chains were read from a single sample in a study of T cell responses to AZD1222 COVID-19 vaccine. The table came from immunoSEQ multiplex PCR; TCRdb's copy has only in-frame clones and leaves some out. The table lists 150,000 or so clones, around 89% of them singletons. Sequenced material: peripheral blood, taken on day 0 of AZD1222 vaccination. The receptor set was obtained from an adult in good health. The CDR3 runs from the conserved cysteine through the conserved F or W. The order of the fields is J gene, clone size, D gene, V gene, CDR3 protein, CDR3 DNA. A D gene is named only where the DNA matches it firmly. Clone size is not always given. Where it is, it says once, few, many or a class for expanded clones.

>TRBJ2-5|.|TRBD2|TRBV7-2
CASSPPGLAYQETQYF
TGTGCCAGCAGCCCTCCGGGACTAGCGTATCAAGAGACCCAGTACTTC
>TRBJ2-2|once|.|TRBV3-1/TRBV3-2
CASSRNQGVAGYTGELFF
TGTGCCAGCAGCCGGAACCAGGGGGTAGCGGGATACACCGGGGAGCTGTTTTTT
>TRBJ1-1|.|TRBD1|TRBV9
CASSSRGGFTEAFF
TGTGCCAGCAGCTCCCGAGGGGGCTTCACTGAAGCTTTCTTT
>TRBJ1-2|.|TRBD1|TRBV5-4
CASSSKQGAYGYTF
TGTGCCAGCAGTTCAAAACAGGGGGCCTATGGCTACACCTTC
>TRBJ1-5|.|.|TRBV24-1
CATSAPGPIGPQHF
TGTGCCACCAGTGCCCCGGGCCCAATCGGGCCCCAGCATTTT
>TRBJ2-1|.|TRBD2|TRBV5-1
CASSLTSGSYNEQFF
TGCGCCAGCAGCTTGACTAGCGGATCCTACAATGAGCAGTTCTTC
>TRBJ1-2|.|TRBD1|TRBV11-1
CASSHRDRSVYGYTF
TGTGCCAGCAGCCACCGGGACAGGAGTGTCTATGGCTACACCTTC
>TRBJ1-6|.|TRBD1|TRBV5-4
CASSYAGTAYSPLHF
TGTGCCAGCAGCTATGCCGGGACAGCGTATTCACCCCTCCACTTT
>TRBJ2-2|.|TRBD2|TRBV5-1
CASSLAVGGPSGELFF
TGCGCCAGCAGCTTGGCGGTGGGAGGGCCGTCCGGGGAGCTGTTTTTT
>TRBJ2-7|.|.|TRBV6-2/TRBV6-3
CASSIDSSYEQYF
TGTGCCAGCAGCATTGACAGCTCCTACGAGCAGTACTTC
>TRBJ1-2|.|TRBD1|TRBV5-1
CASSPTGGMNGYTF
TGCGCCAGCAGCCCCACAGGGGGCATGAATGGCTACACCTTC
>TRBJ1-5|.|TRBD1|TRBV7-2
CASSLTGDGVEPQHF
TGTGCCAGCAGCTTAACAGGGGACGGAGTAGAGCCCCAGCATTTT